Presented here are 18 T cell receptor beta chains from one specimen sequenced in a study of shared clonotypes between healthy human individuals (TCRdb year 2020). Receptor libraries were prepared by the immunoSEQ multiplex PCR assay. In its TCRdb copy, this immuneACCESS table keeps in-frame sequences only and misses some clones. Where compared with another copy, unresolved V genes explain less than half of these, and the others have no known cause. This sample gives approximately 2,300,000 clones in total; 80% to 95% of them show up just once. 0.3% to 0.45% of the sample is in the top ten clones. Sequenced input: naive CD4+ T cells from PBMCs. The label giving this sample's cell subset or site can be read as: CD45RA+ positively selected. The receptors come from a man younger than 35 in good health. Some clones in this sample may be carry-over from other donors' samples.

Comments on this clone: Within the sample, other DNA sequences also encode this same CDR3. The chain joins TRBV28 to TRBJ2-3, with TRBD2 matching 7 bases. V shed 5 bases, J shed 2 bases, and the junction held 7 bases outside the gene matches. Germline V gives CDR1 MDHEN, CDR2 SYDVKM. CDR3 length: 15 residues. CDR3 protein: CASSPPGLPTDTQYF. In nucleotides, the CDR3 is TGTGCCAGCAGTCCCCCGGGACTACCCACAGATACGCAGTATTTT.

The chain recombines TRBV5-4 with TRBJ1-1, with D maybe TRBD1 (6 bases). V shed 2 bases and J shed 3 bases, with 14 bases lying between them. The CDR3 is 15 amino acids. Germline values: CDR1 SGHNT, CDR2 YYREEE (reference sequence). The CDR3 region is CASSFPGGRDTEAFF. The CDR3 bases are TGTGCCAGCAGCTTCCCGGGGGGCCGGGACACTGAAGCTTTCTTT.

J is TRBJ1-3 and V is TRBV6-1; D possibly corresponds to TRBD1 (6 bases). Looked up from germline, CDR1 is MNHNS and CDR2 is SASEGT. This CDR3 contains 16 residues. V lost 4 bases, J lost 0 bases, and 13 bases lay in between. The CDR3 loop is CASSARQANSGNTIYF. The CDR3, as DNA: TGTGCCAGCAGTGCACGACAGGCTAACTCTGGAAACACCATATATTTT.

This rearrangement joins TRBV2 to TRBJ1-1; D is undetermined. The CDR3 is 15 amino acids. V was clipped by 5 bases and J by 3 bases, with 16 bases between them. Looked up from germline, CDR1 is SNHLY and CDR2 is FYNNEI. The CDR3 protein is CASSTDGGLDTEAFF. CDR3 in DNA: TGTGCCAGCAGTACTGACGGAGGGTTGGACACTGAAGCTTTCTTT.

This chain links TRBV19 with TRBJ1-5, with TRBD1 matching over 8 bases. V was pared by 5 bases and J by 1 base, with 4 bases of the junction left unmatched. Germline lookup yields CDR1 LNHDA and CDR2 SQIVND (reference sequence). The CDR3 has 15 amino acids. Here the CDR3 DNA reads TGTGCCAGTAGTCCGGACAGGGTAAGCAATCAGCCCCAGCATTTT. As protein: CASSPDRVSNQPQHF.

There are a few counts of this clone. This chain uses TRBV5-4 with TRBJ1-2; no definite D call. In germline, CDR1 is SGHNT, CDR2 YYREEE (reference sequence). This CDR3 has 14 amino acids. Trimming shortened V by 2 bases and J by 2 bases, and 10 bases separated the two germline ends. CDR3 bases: TGTGCCAGCAGCTTTCGAACAGACAACTATGGCTACACCTTC. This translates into CASSFRTDNYGYTF.

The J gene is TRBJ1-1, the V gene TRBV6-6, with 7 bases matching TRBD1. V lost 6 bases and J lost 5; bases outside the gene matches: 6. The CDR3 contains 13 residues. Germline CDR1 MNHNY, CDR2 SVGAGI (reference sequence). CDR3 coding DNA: TGTGCCAGCAGCTCCACAGGGGTTACTGAAGCTTTCTTT. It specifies CASSSTGVTEAFF.

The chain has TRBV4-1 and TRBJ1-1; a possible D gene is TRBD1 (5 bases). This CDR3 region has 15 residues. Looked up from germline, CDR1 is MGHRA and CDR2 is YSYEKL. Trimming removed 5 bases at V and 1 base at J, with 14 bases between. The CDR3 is CASSYPGTANTEAFF. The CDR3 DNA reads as TGCGCCAGCAGCTACCCCGGGACCGCGAACACTGAAGCTTTCTTT.

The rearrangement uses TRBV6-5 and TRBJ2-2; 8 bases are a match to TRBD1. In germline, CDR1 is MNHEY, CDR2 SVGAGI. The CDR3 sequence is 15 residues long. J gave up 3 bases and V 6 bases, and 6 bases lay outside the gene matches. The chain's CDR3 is CASRPGTGDTGELFF. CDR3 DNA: TGTGCCAGCAGGCCCGGGACAGGAGACACCGGGGAGCTGTTTTTT.

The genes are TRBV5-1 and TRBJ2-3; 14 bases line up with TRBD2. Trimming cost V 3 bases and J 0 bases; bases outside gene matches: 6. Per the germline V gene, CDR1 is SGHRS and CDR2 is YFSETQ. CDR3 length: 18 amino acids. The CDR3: CASSSGLAGATSTDTQYF. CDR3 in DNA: TGCGCCAGCAGCTCGGGACTAGCGGGGGCCACTAGCACAGATACGCAGTATTTT.

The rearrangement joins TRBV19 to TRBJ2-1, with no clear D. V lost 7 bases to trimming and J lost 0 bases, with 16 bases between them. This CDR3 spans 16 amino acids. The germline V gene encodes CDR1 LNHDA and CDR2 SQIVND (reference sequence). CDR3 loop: CASIPNTARSYNEQFF. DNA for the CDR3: TGTGCCAGTATCCCAAATACTGCACGCTCCTACAATGAGCAGTTCTTC.

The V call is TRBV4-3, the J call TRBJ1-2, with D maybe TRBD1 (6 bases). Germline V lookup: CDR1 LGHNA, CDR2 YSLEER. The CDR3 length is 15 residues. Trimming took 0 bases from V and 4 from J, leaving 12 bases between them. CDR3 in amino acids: CASSQEPGQTYGYTF. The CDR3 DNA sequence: TGCGCCAGCAGCCAAGAGCCGGGACAAACCTATGGCTACACCTTC.

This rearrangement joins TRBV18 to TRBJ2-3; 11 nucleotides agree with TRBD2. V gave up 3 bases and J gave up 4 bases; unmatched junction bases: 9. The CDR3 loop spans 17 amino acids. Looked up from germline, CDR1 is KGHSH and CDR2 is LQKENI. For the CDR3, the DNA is TGTGCCAGCTCACCCTCGTCTAGCGGGAGGAGGGCAGATACGCAGTATTTT. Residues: CASSPSSSGRRADTQYF.

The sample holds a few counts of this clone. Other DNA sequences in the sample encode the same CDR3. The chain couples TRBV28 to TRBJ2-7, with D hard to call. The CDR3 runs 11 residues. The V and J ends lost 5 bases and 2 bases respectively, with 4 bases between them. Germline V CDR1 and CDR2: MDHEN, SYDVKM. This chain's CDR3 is CASSPPYEQYF. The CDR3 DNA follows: TGTGCCAGCAGTCCCCCCTACGAGCAGTACTTC.

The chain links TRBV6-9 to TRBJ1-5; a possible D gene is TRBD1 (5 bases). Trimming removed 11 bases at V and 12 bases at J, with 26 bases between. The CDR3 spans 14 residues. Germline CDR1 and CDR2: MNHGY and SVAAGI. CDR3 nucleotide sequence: TGTGCCGCGGGGCCCGGGGGTTTTCGTCCCAGCCAGCATTTT. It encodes CAAGPGGFRPSQHF.

CDR3 in amino acids: CASSLYRGRATGELFF. The CDR3 DNA follows: TGTGCCAGCAGCTTGTACAGGGGGCGGGCAACCGGGGAGCTGTTTTTT. The chain couples TRBV5-5 to TRBJ2-2; 9 positions match TRBD1. V lost 1 base and J lost 5; bases outside the gene matches: 6. CDR3 length equals 16 residues. From germline, CDR1 is SGHKS and CDR2 YYEKEE (reference sequence).

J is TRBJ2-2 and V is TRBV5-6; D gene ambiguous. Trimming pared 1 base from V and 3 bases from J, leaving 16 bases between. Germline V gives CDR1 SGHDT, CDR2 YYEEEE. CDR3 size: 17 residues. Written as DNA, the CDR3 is TGTGCCAGCAGCTTGCGCTATGTATCGCGGTACACCGGGGAGCTGTTTTTT. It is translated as CASSLRYVSRYTGELFF.

The CDR3 DNA reads as TGTGCCAGCAGCCTAGAGTCTGGAAACACCATATATTTT. Protein product: CASSLESGNTIYF. The chain joins TRBV7-9 to TRBJ1-3; no clear D. This CDR3 is 13 amino acids long. Between the trimmed V and J ends, which lost 5 bases and 1 base, there was a span of 6 bases. The germline CDR1 and CDR2 sequences are SEHNR and FQNEAQ (reference sequence).